This T cell receptor beta chain was identified during a study of Graves' ophthalmopathy and Graves' hyperthyroidism. This CDR3 has 14 residues. From germline, CDR1 is DFQATT and CDR2 SNEGSKA (reference sequence). The V gene end was trimmed by 6 bases and the J gene end by 10 bases; junction bases not matched to a gene: 10. RNA transcripts were the source from which TCR beta CDR3 regions were amplified. HTBI primers were used in a first-round RT-PCR, which preceded a second-round multiplex PCR. TCRdb re-analysed the multiplex PCR reads in MiXCR, keeping a single row per CDR3 protein. The table records about 390,000 distinct CDR3 sequences, about 17% of them present only once. Notes on this clonotype: The target antigen is unknown.

The term stable hyperthyroidism indicated an absence of ophthalmopathy within 18 months of follow-up. General observations from the study: Blood contained most expanded thyroid clonotypes exceeding 0.001 frequency.

Sequencing was carried out using peripheral blood. The clonotype comes from an adult woman with stable Graves' hyperthyroidism. This chain uses TRBV20-1 with TRBJ2-5; the match to TRBD2 covers 14 bases. In DNA form, the CDR3 reads TGCAGTGCCAGCGGACTAGCGGGGGGTCATGACCAGTACTTC. Amino acid sequence: CSASGLAGGHDQYF.